These 26 T cell receptor beta chains originate from one sample sequenced in a study of blood T cell repertoires in COVID-19. The repertoire was sequenced with immunoSEQ multiplex PCR; TCRdb's copy has only in-frame clones and lacks some. The table shows some 170,000 clones, with approximately 78% occurring only once. Sequencing used peripheral blood. These receptors came from a human donor in a cohort sampled during active COVID-19.

The rearrangement links TRBV28 to TRBJ1-1, with D possibly TRBD1 on 5 matching bases. V was cut by 3 bases and J by 5 bases, with 7 bases left in between. This CDR3 region has 12 residues. Germline CDR1 and CDR2: MDHEN and SYDVKM. The CDR3 coding sequence is TGTGCCAGCAGTTTTCGACAGACTGAAGCTTTCTTT. Translation gives CASSFRQTEAFF.

CDR3 sequence reads: CASSSRDNGEAFF. As DNA, the CDR3 is TGTGCCAGCAGCTCCCGGGACAACGGTGAAGCTTTCTTT. V is TRBV11-3 and J is TRBJ1-1, with D possibly being TRBD1 (6 bases). There are 13 residues in the CDR3. Germline V gene lookup returns CDR1 SGHNT and CDR2 YENEEA. The ends were cut back, 4 bases at V and 7 bases at J, with 13 bases in the middle. Full variable domain (remainder filled in from reference TRBV11-3 and TRBJ1-1): EAGVVQSPRYKIIEKKQPVAFWCNPISGHNTLYWYLQNLGQGPELLIRYENEEAVDDSQLPKDRFSAERLKGVDSTLKIQPAELGDSAVYLCASSSRDNGEAFFGQGTRLTVV.

This chain joins TRBV30 and TRBJ1-2; a possible D gene is TRBD1 (6 bases). Germline V gene data show CDR1 as GTSNPN and CDR2 as SVGIG (reference sequence). V lost 0 bases and J lost 8, with 13 bases in between. This CDR3 spans 13 amino acids. The CDR3 sequence: CAWSVPGGEGYTF. For the CDR3, the DNA is TGTGCCTGGAGTGTACCGGGGGGCGAAGGCTACACCTTC.

This chain connects TRBV21-1 to TRBJ1-2; TRBD1, the table's D call, lacks a check against the DNA. TRBV21-1 is labeled a pseudogene. This CDR3 spans 20 amino acids. CDR3 nucleotides: TGTGCCAGCAGCAAATCTTTTAACCTAGACAGGGATAGACTTGACTATGGCTACACCTTC. Translation gives CASSKSFNLDRDRLDYGYTF.

The CDR3 spells CASSPSLNTEAFF. CDR3 nucleotide sequence: TGTGCCAGCAGTCCGAGCCTGAACACTGAAGCTTTCTTT. The gene calls are TRBV12-3 or TRBV12-4 and TRBJ1-1; unclear D gene. V dropped 5 bases and J dropped 0 bases, with 7 bases sitting between them. This CDR3 contains 13 residues.

The chain is built from TRBV23-1 and TRBJ2-5; no reliable D call. TRBV23-1 belongs to the ORF category, with a function that is uncertain. V gave up 0 bases and J gave up 3 bases, with 11 bases separating them. The CDR3 has 15 residues. The CDR3, as DNA: TGCGCCAGCAGTCAATCGTTTCAATCCAAAGAGACCCAGTACTTC. This sequence encodes CASSQSFQSKETQYF.

This clone was counted at least ten times. The V and J genes are TRBV9 and TRBJ2-7, with D hard to call. Trimming left V 3 bases short and J 3 bases short, with 10 bases between. Looked up from germline, CDR1 is SGDLS and CDR2 is YYNGEE. The CDR3 covers 13 residues. The CDR3 bases are TGTGCCAGCAGCGAAGGATCGGGCTACGAGCAGTACTTC. It encodes CASSEGSGYEQYF.

V gene TRBV7-2 combines with J gene TRBJ1-3, with a weak D call TRBD1 (5 bases). Trimming took 5 bases from V and 2 from J, leaving 13 bases between them. This CDR3 contains 15 residues. Looked up from germline, CDR1 is SGHTA and CDR2 is FQGNSA. Here the CDR3 reads CASSPGGGAGNTIYF. In DNA form, the CDR3 reads TGTGCCAGCAGCCCGGGGGGAGGGGCTGGAAACACCATATATTTT.

This clone occurred a few times. This CDR3 reads CASSLEAGRTDTQYF. DNA of the CDR3: TGTGCCAGCAGCTTGGAGGCGGGGCGGACAGATACGCAGTATTTT. The chain joins TRBV5-4 to TRBJ2-3; tentatively, D is TRBD2 (6 bases). V was shortened by 0 bases and J by 3 bases, with 11 bases between the two germline ends. In germline, CDR1 is SGHNT, CDR2 YYREEE (reference sequence). This CDR3 region has 15 residues.

The V and J genes are TRBV14 and TRBJ2-1, with D unclear. The CDR3 contains 14 residues. Trimming removed 1 base at V and 8 bases at J, with 12 bases between. CDR1 and CDR2 from the germline V gene are SGHDN and FVKESK. The DNA for the CDR3 is TGTGCCAGCAGCCAAGGCCAACCTCGGTATGAGCAGTTCTTC. Residues: CASSQGQPRYEQFF.

The rearrangement links TRBV2 to TRBJ1-5, with D possibly being TRBD1 (6 bases). Per the germline V gene, CDR1 is SNHLY and CDR2 is FYNNEI. The CDR3 runs 14 residues. Trimming removed 3 bases at V and 5 bases at J, with 11 bases between. The CDR3 DNA reads TGTGCCAGCAGTGAGGACAGTAATTATCAGCCCCAGCATTTT. Translation gives CASSEDSNYQPQHF.

This sequence joins TRBV15 and TRBJ2-2; D gene uncertain. V shed 4 bases and J shed 7 bases, with 7 bases lying between them. Germline V gene data show CDR1 as LNHNV and CDR2 as YYDKDF (reference sequence). The CDR3 has 12 residues. In DNA, the CDR3 is TGTGCCACCAGCATGGGCATCGGGGAGCTGTTTTTT. This translates into CATSMGIGELFF.

This clone occurred once. This chain uses TRBV7-2 with TRBJ1-1; a possible D gene is TRBD1 (6 bases). The V end was cut by 5 bases, the J end by 1 base, with 8 bases between. CDR1 is SGHTA, CDR2 FQGNSA, per germline. This CDR3 comprises 13 residues. CDR3 loop: CASSMTGNTEAFF. For the CDR3, the DNA is TGTGCCAGCAGCATGACAGGGAACACTGAAGCTTTCTTT.

The chain employs TRBV1 and TRBJ1-1; TRBD1, as called in the table, went unchecked against the DNA. TRBV1 counts as a pseudogene. This CDR3 is built from 14 residues. This chain's CDR3 is CTSSQGTGLTEAFF. As DNA, the CDR3 is TGCACCAGCAGCCAAGGGACAGGGCTCACTGAAGCTTTCTTT.

This rearrangement joins TRBV3-1 (or the pseudogene TRBV3-2) to TRBJ1-2, with a possible D match to TRBD1 (5 bases). This CDR3 is built from 14 residues. From germline, CDR1 is LGHDT and CDR2 YNNKEL (reference sequence). Trimming took off 2 bases at V and 8 bases at J, with 15 bases between the two ends. The DNA of the CDR3 is TGTGCCAGCAGCCAATCAATACAGGCTATGGGCTACACCTTC. Translated, it gives CASSQSIQAMGYTF.

This clone was counted only a few times. The J gene is TRBJ1-1, the V gene TRBV6-4; D gene ambiguous. The CDR3 extends over 14 amino acids. V lost 7 bases to trimming and J lost 3 bases, with 15 bases between them. Germline V gene sequence: CDR1 MRHNA, CDR2 SNTAGT. CDR3 sequence (DNA): TGTGCCAGCAAGCTTGGGAGCGGGTACACTGAAGCTTTCTTT. Translation: CASKLGSGYTEAFF.

The rearrangement uses TRBV27 and TRBJ1-1; D might be TRBD1 (5 bases). Germline-derived CDR1 and CDR2 are MNHEY and SMNVEV (reference sequence). The CDR3 has 13 residues. Trimming stripped 8 bases from V and 0 bases from J, with 10 bases between. The CDR3 DNA sequence: TGTGCCAGCCGAAGGGGCATGAACACTGAAGCTTTCTTT. It is translated as CASRRGMNTEAFF.

J is TRBJ1-1 and V is TRBV4-1; 7 positions agree with TRBD1. V dropped 3 bases and J dropped 0; count of bases not matched to a gene: 7. The CDR3 sequence is 16 residues long. The germline V gene has CDR1 MGHRA and CDR2 YSYEKL. The CDR3 DNA reads TGCGCCAGCAGCCAGGGCTTACAGGGGATGAACACTGAAGCTTTCTTT. It yields the protein CASSQGLQGMNTEAFF.

This clone was seen a handful of times. This chain uses TRBV27 with TRBJ2-2, with 11 positions matching TRBD2. This CDR3 spans 15 amino acids. CDR1 is MNHEY and CDR2 is SMNVEV in the germline V gene (reference sequence). Unmatched junction bases numbered 5, after V lost 5 bases and J lost 6 bases. This CDR3 is CASSTLAGGAGELFF. The CDR3 coding sequence is TGTGCCAGCAGTACTTTAGCGGGAGGGGCCGGGGAGCTGTTTTTT.

CDR3 amino acids: CASRGSGRAGETQYF. The CDR3 nucleotides are TGCGCCAGCAGAGGTAGCGGGAGGGCGGGAGAGACCCAGTACTTC. The chain links TRBV5-1 to TRBJ2-5, with TRBD2 identical over 11 bases. This CDR3 is 15 amino acids long. Per the germline V gene, CDR1 is SGHRS and CDR2 is YFSETQ. The J segment lost 4 bases and the V segment lost 5 bases, leaving 7 bases of the junction unmatched.

This clone has a count of ten or more. This chain joins TRBV29-1 and TRBJ2-7; 11 positions agree with TRBD2. CDR1 and CDR2 (germline): SQVTM, ANQGSEA. CDR3 length: 13 amino acids. V shed 6 bases and J 4 bases; nucleotides not matched to a gene: 5. DNA for the CDR3: TGCAGCGTGGGTCTAGCGGGAGGTTACGAGCAGTACTTC. Its translation: CSVGLAGGYEQYF.

This sequence joins TRBV18 and TRBJ1-3; D is perhaps TRBD1 (6 bases). This CDR3 is 18 amino acids long. V was clipped by 9 bases and J by 0 bases, with 24 bases between them. Germline V gene data show CDR1 as KGHSH and CDR2 as LQKENI. CDR3 loop: CASKGGGRSRSSGNTIYF. The CDR3, as DNA: TGTGCCAGTAAGGGAGGGGGACGGAGCCGAAGCTCTGGAAACACCATATATTTT.

Turning to this clone: The sample has other DNA sequences that encode this CDR3 too. V gene TRBV10-1 combines with J gene TRBJ1-1; possible D gene TRBD1, 5 bases. Trimming left V 6 bases short and J 0 bases short, with 8 bases between. The CDR3 runs to 13 residues. In germline, CDR1 is WNHNN, CDR2 SYGVQD (reference sequence). This chain's CDR3 is CASRRQMNTEAFF. For the CDR3, the DNA is TGCGCCAGCAGAAGACAGATGAACACTGAAGCTTTCTTT.

The gene calls are TRBV18 and TRBJ2-3; TRBD2 might be the D (6 bases). V was trimmed by 3 bases and J by 3 bases, leaving 10 bases between them. The germline V gene has CDR1 KGHSH and CDR2 LQKENI. The CDR3 is 14 residues long. The CDR3 bases are TGTGCCAGCTCACCGGCGCGGGGTACAGATACGCAGTATTTT. Translated: CASSPARGTDTQYF.

The J gene is TRBJ2-5, the V gene TRBV6-2 or TRBV6-3, with 7 bases identical to TRBD2. The ends lost 3 bases at V and 4 bases at J; junction bases unmatched: 14. The length of the CDR3 is 17 residues. Germline V gives CDR1 MNHEY, CDR2 SVGEGT. Here the CDR3 reads CASSYRREIKSGETQYF. DNA for the CDR3: TGTGCCAGCAGTTATAGGCGGGAGATTAAATCCGGAGAGACCCAGTACTTC.

This CDR3 is CASSFRLAEYNEQFF. CDR3 DNA sequence: TGTGCCAGCAGTTTCCGACTAGCGGAATACAATGAGCAGTTCTTC. The chain recombines TRBV7-9 with TRBJ2-1; 9 nucleotides line up with TRBD2. Germline assignment: CDR1 SEHNR and CDR2 FQNEAQ (reference sequence). CDR3 size: 15 residues. V gave up 6 bases and J gave up 4 bases; unmatched junction bases: 7.